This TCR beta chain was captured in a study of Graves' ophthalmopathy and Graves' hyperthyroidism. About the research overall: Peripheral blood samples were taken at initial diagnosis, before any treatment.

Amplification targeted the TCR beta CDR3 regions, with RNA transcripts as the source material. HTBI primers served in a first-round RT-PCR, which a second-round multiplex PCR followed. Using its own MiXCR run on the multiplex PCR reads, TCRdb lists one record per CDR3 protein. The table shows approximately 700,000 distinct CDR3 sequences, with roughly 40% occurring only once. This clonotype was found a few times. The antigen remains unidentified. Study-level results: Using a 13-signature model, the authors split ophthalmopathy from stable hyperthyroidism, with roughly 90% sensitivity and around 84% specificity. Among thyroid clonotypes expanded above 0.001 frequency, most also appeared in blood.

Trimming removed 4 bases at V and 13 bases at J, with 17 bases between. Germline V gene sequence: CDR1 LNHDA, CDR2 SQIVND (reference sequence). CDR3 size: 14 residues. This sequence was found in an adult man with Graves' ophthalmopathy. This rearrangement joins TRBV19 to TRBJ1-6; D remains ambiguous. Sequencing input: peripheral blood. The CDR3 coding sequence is TGTGCCAGTAGTAAGGAGCCGCCTTGGATGCCCCTCCACTTT. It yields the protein CASSKEPPWMPLHF.